What follows describes a single T cell receptor (beta chain). The count of this clone is one. The antigen it recognizes is unknown. No qualities accompany the bases; no much larger clone lies one base away. The data were obtained in a study of cytomegalovirus exposure and HLA in healthy donors (TCRdb year 2017). As for the study more broadly: In an earlier analysis of roughly 500 of the donors, approximately 300 Gb of sequence data and 100 million or so unique TCR beta sequences from 180 million or so T cells were reported. Roughly five DR-DQ haplotypes were treated as single units for association and clustering because of strong linkage in the cohort. Every repertoire in the discovery cohort had been generated on one and the same sequencing platform. Rather than using new phenotypic data, the later analysis identified candidate immune exposures from TCR beta sequences and from how often those sequences occurred across donors. Among about 410 genotyped donors of the cohort, an average of roughly 230,000 unique TCR beta nucleotide sequences was sequenced per donor, of which roughly 18% were non-productive. To predict cytomegalovirus infection status, the study brought together high-throughput TCR immunosequencing, statistical association of individual TCRs with disease status, and machine learning. Of the 300 to 500 genotyped donors, 75% to 85% were placed in the genetic ancestry cluster associated with self-reported Caucasian donors. Donor age, sex, ethnicity and CMV serostatus were collected together with the repertoire data. The study aimed to test whether cataloging public T cell receptors could reveal signatures of past pathogen exposure. Approximately 300 gigabases of sequencing data and about 92 million unique TCR sequences made up an early release that covered fewer than 650 HLA-typed donors. An earlier analysis of nearly 600 of the donors applied high-throughput TCR beta sequencing to assess whether each TCR beta V gene segment acted as functional or pseudogenic. HLA typing included class I and class II loci at four-digit resolution. In addition to the first cohort of 666 subjects, a separate validation cohort of 120 different subjects was used. A later genetic analysis took genome-wide SNP genotypes for about three fifths of the roughly 700 donors and used that subset as a discovery cohort. The number of donors typed differed by locus, with roughly 620-630 for A, B, C, DRB1 and DQB1, over 500 for DQA1, 600 to 610 for DPA1, and about 450 for DPB1. To study patterns of TCR occurrence, a later analysis re-analyzed previously published TCR beta repertoires from hundreds of donors and added high-resolution HLA genotyping. Using immunosequencing, the study profiled T cell repertoires from around 680 subjects and related those repertoires to cytomegalovirus serostatus. Study-wide findings and limitations: For the cohort, immune exposure information was limited to CMV serostatus. Most TCR sequences were observed very rarely across donors, whereas some public TCRs were present in many individuals. At a false discovery rate of 0.05, a later analysis linked about 16,000 TCR beta sequences to specific HLA alleles. In vitro tests confirmed that a few of the cytomegalovirus-associated TCR beta chains recognize cytomegalovirus antigens. This cohort had only TCR beta chains sequenced, and the lack of alpha or paired-chain data limited which features could be detected. The classifier was reported to diagnose cytomegalovirus status with high specificity and sensitivity in both the original and validation cohorts. Compared with the approximately 600-donor mean, donors in an Asian-associated ancestry cluster had fewer N-insertions in productive TCRs, according to a later genetic analysis. In a later analysis, several top co-occurrence clusters were reported to appear linked to parvovirus B19, influenza, CMV and Epstein-Barr virus. The study gave a list of 150 to 200 TCR beta chains associated with cytomegalovirus. An association between a missense DCLRE1C variant and V-gene and J-gene trimming of TCR beta chains was found in a later genetic analysis and replicated in an independent cohort. Assigning TCR associations to individual alleles was difficult when HLA alleles, especially DR and DQ, strongly co-occurred. It was suggested by the authors that the approach could potentially be generalized to other disease states and immunological phenotypes. In a later analysis, the rate of TCR association differed among HLA loci, with DRB1 alleles having the most associated TCRs and HLA-C alleles having the fewest. Because counts were too low, 15 to 20 rarely observed V segments, including chromosome 9 orphons, were left out of the earlier analysis of 500 to 750 of the donors. HLA typing was unavailable for some donors at each locus, so association tests used only the typed subset. A group of highly shared sequence variants was considered likely to be a technical artifact of the sequencing pipeline. Correlated functional status among segregating V segments might reflect linkage disequilibrium, but an unknown experimental factor could not be ruled out. In an earlier analysis of about 550 of the donors, most TCR beta V segments were observed in productive rearrangements about 87% or about 30% of the time, broadly matching IMGT annotations. According to a later analysis, most CMV-associated TCR beta chains appeared to be HLA-restricted, and the HLA associations seemed to be driven largely by CMV exposure. Because the 87-base-pair reads could not distinguish some IMGT-functional V segments, including TRBV6-2 and TRBV6-3, those segments were excluded. The presence/absence analyses assumed that sequencing depth was roughly uniform across donors, and that assumption may not be true. In a later analysis, HLA-associated TCR beta chains showed more clonal expansion and lower generation probabilities than non-associated chains that were equally common. A further reported finding was that TCR beta sequences accurately predicted the HLA-A and HLA-B alleles for most subjects in the first cohort.

The cohort was made up of under 800 healthy bone marrow donors. All cohort members were sampled while nominally healthy, although unrecorded immune exposures were likely present. The donor was CMV seropositive and was included in the group of approximately 300 seropositive cohort members. A peripheral blood sample was collected from each donor, and TCR beta sequencing was performed on peripheral blood mononuclear cells. The Qiagen DNeasy Blood Extraction Kit was used to extract genomic DNA from the blood cell samples. V is clipped by 6 bases and J by 0 bases, and the sequence between their germline boundaries is 10 bases long. Per the germline V gene, ENHRY is the CDR1 and SYGVKD is the CDR2. The CDR3 holds 14 amino acids from the cysteine to the phenylalanine. The sequence is cut down to CDR3 DNA, 42 bases in frame from base 1. Library preparation was by the immunoSEQ multiplex PCR assay. A mixture of 60 forward primers for TCR Vbeta segments and 13 reverse primers for TCR Jbeta segments was used in the multiplex PCR. The CDR3 region of rearranged TCR beta genes was amplified from genomic DNA with a multiplex PCR assay. The amplified TCR beta libraries were sequenced on the Illumina HiSeq System as 87-base-pair reads. The study's processing was this. A later analysis tallied 75 million to 95 million unique TCR beta chains across the 666 repertoires, and about 12 million of those chains were shared by two or more donors. A nearest-neighbor algorithm error-corrected the raw reads and collapsed the reads into unique sequences, merging closely related sequences to remove PCR and sequencing errors. To assign V, D and J gene segments, CDR3 sequences were aligned to IMGT reference sequences. For a sequence to be retained, a match of at least six nucleotides to both a V gene segment and a J gene segment was required. A rearrangement counted as productive if the CDR3 had no stop codons and remained in frame with V and J, and every other rearrangement counted as non-productive. CDR3 was defined according to IMGT convention as the region running from the second conserved V-encoded cysteine to the conserved J-encoded phenylalanine. The earlier analysis of 587 of the donors excluded sequences that lacked an unambiguous match to a single V gene segment. In an earlier analysis of a few hundred of the donors, a V segment was called functional when productive rearrangements were above 56.7%, and segregating when the standard deviation between donors exceeded 5%. To diagnose cytomegalovirus status from the catalog of TCR beta chain sequences, a statistical classification framework was built. In a later analysis, V and J genes were assigned by comparing TCR nucleotide sequences against IMGT/GENE-DB human TR gene sequences. A later analysis assigned CDR3 sequences and most-parsimonious VDJ recombination scenarios with the TCRdist pipeline. A later analysis defined each TCR beta chain by its CDR3 amino acid sequence plus V-gene family, and excluded reads lacking a unique V-gene family. To address suspected cross-contamination and a sequencing artifact, a later analysis removed 592 highly shared, low-generation-probability nucleotide sequences. In a later analysis, a clonal expansion index was calculated for each public chain from normalized within-repertoire ranks of inferred template counts. In a later analysis, generation probabilities were computed using a VDJ recombination model fitted to out-of-frame rearrangements, and the results were checked against IGoR. A later analysis scored TCR-TCR, TCR-HLA and TCR-CMV co-occurrence with hypergeometric tests, applying a repertoire-size bias correction to TCR pairs. False discovery rates were estimated in a later analysis by permuting HLA or CMV assignments 20 times. In a later analysis, co-occurring TCRs were grouped using DBSCAN, and TCRdist sequence similarity was added for clustering within HLA-allele-positive subsets. Repertoires with fewer than 30,000 or more than 120,000 public chains were left out of co-occurrence clustering, as were four to six repertoires with anomalous nucleotide sharing. Drawn from immuneACCESS, this table holds only the in-frame rearrangements with V and J called that TCRdb kept. Clones are partly lost; checked studies trace under half to an unresolved V gene and leave the rest unexplained. The DNA was the basis for D and trimming; V, J and clone size are from that table. This sample gives about 240,000 clones in total; roughly 82% of them show up just once. Of the sample, around 5% falls within the top ten clones.

The TCR was taken from a middle-aged woman in good health and CMV-seropositive. Recombination joined TRBV10-3 with TRBJ2-3; the D segment could be TRBD2, given 5 matching bases. Sequenced input: PBMCs. The DNA is as follows: TGTGCCATCAGGGGCGGGCAGAGCACAGATACGCAGTATTTT. Its product reads: CAIRGGQSTDTQYF.